This entry lists 26 T cell receptor beta chains sequenced from one sample in a study of shared clonotypes between healthy human individuals. Method: immunoSEQ multiplex PCR; TCRdb's copy keeps in-frame clones and lacks some. The table has around 620,000 clones, approximately 95% seen once. The naive CD8 fraction comprised CD45RO-negative cells positively selected for CCR7 and excluded terminally differentiated effector memory CD45RA+ cells. Material: naive CD8+ T cells sorted from blood. These receptors were taken from a woman aged 30 to 39 in good health.

V and J are TRBV11-3 and TRBJ2-1; 11 nucleotides agree with TRBD2. Germline assignment: CDR1 SGHNT and CDR2 YENEEA. V shed 3 bases and J 7 bases; nucleotides not matched to a gene: 2. The CDR3 has 14 residues. The CDR3 nucleotides read TGTGCCAGCAGCTTTAGCGGGAGGGGTAATGAGCAGTTCTTC. Amino acids: CASSFSGRGNEQFF.

The chain employs TRBV27 and TRBJ2-7; 10 positions agree with TRBD1. J lost 7 bases, V lost 0 bases, and 3 bases had no gene match. Germline CDR1 is MNHEY and CDR2 is SMNVEV (reference sequence). The CDR3 is 14 residues long. The CDR3 nucleotides are TGTGCCAGCAGTTTATCGGGACAGGGGAGGGAGCAGTACTTC. It is translated as CASSLSGQGREQYF.

The chain is built from TRBV15 and TRBJ2-2; TRBD1 or TRBD2 may be the D gene (5 bases each). The CDR3 runs to 13 residues. Deletions cut 4 bases from V and 10 bases from J, with 13 bases between. Germline lookup yields CDR1 LNHNV and CDR2 YYDKDF (reference sequence). In DNA, the CDR3 is TGTGCCACCAGCAATTGGGGGTCTGAGGAGCTGTTTTTT. This gives the protein CATSNWGSEELFF.

The chain employs TRBV9 and TRBJ1-3; a possible D gene is TRBD1 (6 bases). The V and J ends lost 1 base and 0 bases respectively, with 20 bases between them. Looked up from germline, CDR1 is SGDLS and CDR2 is YYNGEE. The CDR3 runs 19 residues. The CDR3 DNA is TGTGCCAGCAGCGTACGTCCCGAAGGACAGATCTACTCTGGAAACACCATATATTTT. Encoded protein: CASSVRPEGQIYSGNTIYF.

The gene calls are TRBV7-8 and TRBJ1-1; D possibly corresponds to TRBD1 (5 bases). Per the germline V gene, CDR1 is SGHVS and CDR2 is FQNEAQ. There are 15 residues in the CDR3. Trimming stripped 4 bases from V and 1 base from J, with 13 bases between. The CDR3 region is CASSWAKTENTEAFF. DNA for the CDR3: TGTGCCAGCAGCTGGGCAAAGACAGAGAACACTGAAGCTTTCTTT.

J is TRBJ2-3 and V is TRBV6-1, with TRBD2 matching over 9 bases. In germline, CDR1 is MNHNS, CDR2 SASEGT. V gave up 2 bases and J gave up 4 bases; unmatched junction bases: 7. This CDR3 spans 16 amino acids. The CDR3 is CASSEMASGMADTQYF. CDR3 nucleotides: TGTGCCAGCAGTGAAATGGCTAGCGGGATGGCAGATACGCAGTATTTT.

This clone showed up just once. The genes are TRBV10-3 and TRBJ2-7; 7 bases are a match to TRBD2. The CDR3 is 12 residues long. CDR1 ENHRY and CDR2 SYGVKD come from the germline V gene. Trimming took 9 bases from V and 6 from J; bases not matched to a gene: 8. The CDR3 DNA follows: TGTGCCATAGATGCGGGAGCTGGCGAGCAGTACTTC. Protein product: CAIDAGAGEQYF.

This chain joins TRBV7-2 and TRBJ2-7, with 11 bases lining up with TRBD2. Germline trimming cut 1 base from V and 6 bases from J; bases unmatched to any gene: 2. This CDR3 spans 14 amino acids. CDR1 SGHTA and CDR2 FQGNSA come from the germline V gene. CDR3: CASSLGLAGFEQYF. The CDR3 DNA reads TGTGCCAGCAGCTTAGGACTAGCGGGATTCGAGCAGTACTTC. The full variable domain, rest sourced from reference TRBV7-2 and TRBJ2-7, is GAGVSQSPSNKVTEKGKDVELRCDPISGHTALYWYRQSLGQGLEFLIYFQGNSAPDKSGLPSDRFSAERTGGSVSTLTIQRTQQEDSAVYLCASSLGLAGFEQYFGPGTRLTVT.

V gene TRBV27 combines with J gene TRBJ1-1; 11 bases agree with TRBD1. V lost 5 bases, J lost 4 bases, and 3 bases stayed unmatched. CDR3 length: 14 residues. CDR1 MNHEY and CDR2 SMNVEV come from the germline V gene (reference sequence). The CDR3 nucleotides are TGTGCCAGCAGTCCAGGGACAGGGGGCACTGAAGCTTTCTTT. The encoded protein is CASSPGTGGTEAFF.

This clone has just one count. V usage is TRBV10-3 and J usage is TRBJ2-7, with D unresolved. This CDR3 spans 11 amino acids. The germline V gene encodes CDR1 ENHRY and CDR2 SYGVKD. Trimming left V 3 bases short and J 5 bases short, with 5 bases between. The CDR3 loop is CAISDLNEQYF. The CDR3 nucleotides are TGTGCCATCAGTGATCTTAACGAGCAGTACTTC.

V usage is TRBV27 and J usage is TRBJ1-1, with D tentatively TRBD1 (5 bases). This CDR3 spans 14 amino acids. The germline V gene has CDR1 MNHEY and CDR2 SMNVEV (reference sequence). With 2 bases removed from V and 4 bases from J, the gap between germline ends came to 11 bases. CDR3 sequence: CASSLGSGGTEAFF. The CDR3 coding sequence is TGTGCCAGCAGTTTAGGGTCTGGGGGCACTGAAGCTTTCTTT.

The chain carries TRBV7-8 and TRBJ2-7, with TRBD2 identical over 9 bases. The trim removed 5 bases at V and 4 bases at J, leaving 12 bases unmatched. The CDR3 runs to 16 residues. Germline CDR1 is SGHVS and CDR2 is FQNEAQ. The CDR3 here is CASSGPLAGAGYEQYF. Written as DNA, the CDR3 is TGTGCCAGCAGCGGGCCCTTAGCGGGAGCGGGTTACGAGCAGTACTTC.

This rearrangement joins TRBV6-5 to TRBJ1-2; no reliable D call. This CDR3 comprises 13 residues. Germline V gene lookup returns CDR1 MNHEY and CDR2 SVGAGI. V lost 4 bases and J lost 6, with 12 bases in between. CDR3 bases: TGTGCCAGCAGTTTAACCGACTCCGATGGCTACACCTTC. Amino acid sequence: CASSLTDSDGYTF.

V gene TRBV19 combines with J gene TRBJ2-2; D unclear. V lost 5 bases to trimming and J lost 1 base, with 8 bases between them. The CDR3 covers 14 residues. CDR1 is LNHDA, CDR2 SQIVND, per germline (reference sequence). The CDR3 region is CASSWGWNTGELFF. The CDR3 nucleotides read TGTGCCAGTAGTTGGGGTTGGAACACCGGGGAGCTGTTTTTT.

The chain recombines TRBV30 with TRBJ1-3; the D is unclear. Trimming took 3 bases from V and 8 from J, leaving 11 bases between them. CDR3 length equals 12 residues. In germline, CDR1 is GTSNPN, CDR2 SVGIG (reference sequence). The CDR3 DNA reads as TGTGCCTGGAGCGCCGAGGGTCACACCATATATTTT. Its protein is CAWSAEGHTIYF.

CDR3 in DNA: TGCGCCAGCAGCCCCAGGACAGGGTTTGAAGCTTTCTTT. It is translated as CASSPRTGFEAFF. This rearrangement joins TRBV5-1 to TRBJ1-1; 8 nucleotides match TRBD1. Per germline, CDR1 SGHRS and CDR2 YFSETQ. The CDR3 has 13 residues. The J segment lost 7 bases and the V segment lost 4 bases, leaving 6 bases of the junction unmatched.

V gene TRBV28 combines with J gene TRBJ1-5, with 10 positions matching TRBD1. Trimming at V came to 2 bases and at J to 7 bases, leaving 8 bases not matched to a gene. The CDR3 is 16 amino acids. Germline values: CDR1 MDHEN, CDR2 SYDVKM. The CDR3 spells CASSLETGGVSQPQHF. The CDR3, as DNA: TGTGCCAGCAGTTTAGAGACAGGGGGCGTATCACAGCCCCAGCATTTT.

The chain combines TRBV19 with TRBJ2-7, with a weak D call TRBD1 (5 bases). The CDR3 spans 14 residues. The ends were cut back, 5 bases at V and 0 bases at J, with 11 bases in the middle. Germline values: CDR1 LNHDA, CDR2 SQIVND (reference sequence). The CDR3 bases are TGTGCCAGTAGTCTTGGACACCTCTCCTACGAGCAGTACTTC. The encoded protein is CASSLGHLSYEQYF.

The CDR3 DNA reads as TGTGCCAGCAGCTTAGATCCGGGCAGGGGGCTTGATACGCAGTATTTT. It yields the protein CASSLDPGRGLDTQYF. J is TRBJ2-3 and V is TRBV7-9; 8 bases are shared with TRBD1. Trimming removed 1 base from V and 6 bases from J; junction bases left unmatched: 9. This CDR3 contains 16 residues. Looked up from germline, CDR1 is SEHNR and CDR2 is FQNEAQ (reference sequence).

The V gene is TRBV7-9, the J gene TRBJ2-7, with 8 bases matching TRBD2. The CDR3 consists of 15 residues. Germline CDR1 is SEHNR and CDR2 is FQNEAQ (reference sequence). V was pared by 4 bases and J by 7 bases, with 12 bases of the junction left unmatched. This CDR3 is CASSSPGLGEREQYF. The CDR3 DNA reads as TGTGCCAGCAGCTCCCCGGGACTAGGGGAGAGGGAGCAGTACTTC.

The chain carries TRBV28 and TRBJ1-5; D not resolved. The CDR3 has 11 amino acids. V was pared by 2 bases and J by 9 bases, with 5 bases between. CDR1 is MDHEN and CDR2 is SYDVKM in the germline V gene. Written as DNA, the CDR3 is TGTGCCAGCAGTTTACTTGGGCCCCAGCATTTT. This translates into CASSLLGPQHF. Together with reference TRBV28 and TRBJ1-5, the CDR3 gives the full variable domain: DVKVTQSSRYLVKRTGEKVFLECVQDMDHENMFWYRQDPGLGLRLIYFSYDVKMKEKGDIPEGYSVSREKKERFSLILESASTNQTSMYLCASSLLGPQHFGDGTRLSIL.

In the case of this clone: This CDR3 is also generated by other DNA sequences in the sample. The V call is TRBV28, the J call TRBJ2-7, with 10 bases matching TRBD2. The ends lost 6 bases at V and 4 bases at J; junction bases unmatched: 6. Germline lookup yields CDR1 MDHEN and CDR2 SYDVKM. CDR3 size: 14 residues. CDR3 DNA: TGTGCCAGCAGCCTAGCGGGAGACGGGTACGAGCAGTACTTC. It codes for CASSLAGDGYEQYF.

CDR3 bases: TGTGCCAGCAGTTTTTGGACAGGGCACACCGGGGAGCTGTTTTTT. Translating gives CASSFWTGHTGELFF. The chain recombines TRBV28 with TRBJ2-2; 8 nucleotides line up with TRBD1. After removal of 3 bases from V and 3 bases from J, the junction contained 3 bases not matched to a gene. Germline V gene sequence: CDR1 MDHEN, CDR2 SYDVKM. This CDR3 is built from 15 residues.

V usage is TRBV7-9 and J usage is TRBJ2-3; no clear D. Trimming stripped 1 base from V and 5 bases from J, with 4 bases between. The V gene's germline CDR1 is SEHNR and CDR2 FQNEAQ (reference sequence). The CDR3 loop spans 12 amino acids. The CDR3 spells CASSLVGDTQYF. The CDR3 DNA reads as TGTGCCAGCAGCTTAGTAGGAGATACGCAGTATTTT.

The chain combines TRBV2 with TRBJ2-1; 13 positions agree with TRBD2. The junction had 11 bases not matched to a gene; V was cut back by 7 bases and J by 2 bases. CDR1 and CDR2 from the germline V gene are SNHLY and FYNNEI. The CDR3 spans 18 residues. CDR3 region: CASIMAQLAGGPYNEQFF. The DNA for the CDR3 is TGTGCCAGCATTATGGCGCAACTAGCGGGAGGGCCCTACAATGAGCAGTTCTTC.

This clone was recorded once. This rearrangement joins TRBV28 to TRBJ1-4; 9 bases are a match to TRBD1. The trim removed 6 bases at V and 0 bases at J, leaving 14 bases unmatched. This CDR3 has 19 residues. CDR1 and CDR2 from the germline V gene are MDHEN and SYDVKM. The CDR3 spells CASSATGGGSLATNEKLFF. The CDR3 DNA reads as TGTGCCAGCAGCGCGACAGGGGGAGGGAGTTTAGCAACTAATGAAAAACTGTTTTTT.